These 3 T cell receptor beta chains were all obtained from the same sample, sequenced in a study of PD-L1 blockade in urothelial cancer. The assay was immunoSEQ multiplex PCR, and TCRdb's table has in-frame clones only and misses some. The sample lists around 87,000 clones, 83% occurring once. Time point of the sample: peripheral blood 6 weeks after treatment start. The starting material was PBMCs, obtained around atezolizumab (anti-PD-L1) treatment. These receptors were collected from a man between 65 and 79 years old with urothelial cancer.

The chain carries TRBV27 and TRBJ1-5; D not certain. The CDR3 totals 12 residues. Germline V gene lookup returns CDR1 MNHEY and CDR2 SMNVEV (reference sequence). V was shortened by 5 bases and J by 3 bases, with 5 bases between the two germline ends. As DNA, the CDR3 is TGTGCCAGCAGTCCCCTCAATCAGCCCCAGCATTTT. This translates into CASSPLNQPQHF.

This chain connects TRBV18 to TRBJ1-1; D gene ambiguous. The CDR3 has 14 amino acids. CDR1 and CDR2 from the germline V gene are KGHSH and LQKENI. Trimming pared 3 bases from V and 3 bases from J, leaving 11 bases between. The CDR3 protein is CASSPPGGDTEAFF. CDR3 coding DNA: TGTGCCAGCTCACCCCCAGGCGGGGACACTGAAGCTTTCTTT. The variable domain in full, with the rest retrieved from reference TRBV18 and TRBJ1-1, is NAGVMQNPRHLVRRRGQEARLRCSPMKGHSHVYWYRQLPEEGLKFMVYLQKENIIDESGMPKERFSAEFPKEGPSILRIQQVVRGDSAAYFCASSPPGGDTEAFFGQGTRLTVV.

The chain couples TRBV7-9 to TRBJ2-3; 12 nucleotides line up with TRBD1. Germline V gene data show CDR1 as SEHNR and CDR2 as FQNEAQ (reference sequence). Trimming removed 5 bases from V and 3 bases from J; junction bases left unmatched: 9. This CDR3 is built from 17 residues. The CDR3 region is CASSPLPGQGATDTQYF. The CDR3 DNA reads TGTGCCAGCAGCCCATTACCGGGACAGGGGGCAACAGATACGCAGTATTTT.